The subject of this entry is one T cell receptor (beta chain). It lacks a known antigen. One base away there is no much larger clone; base qualities are not given. Clipping removes 9 bases from V and 4 bases from J, with 8 as the unmatched junction base count. The germline V gene yields SNHLY for CDR1 and FYNNEI for CDR2. Counted from cysteine to phenylalanine, this CDR3 has 13 amino acids. Only the CDR3 DNA is retained, 39 bases long and in frame from the first base. TCR cDNA was made using 5'RACE template switching, a step that added a universal primer site and unique molecular identifiers. cDNA synthesis was primed from both the TCR alpha and TCR beta constant segments. Libraries were amplified in two PCR steps, with sample barcodes and sequencing adapters added in the second step. Sequencing of libraries was done on Illumina HiSeq 2500 (2x100 bp) or NovaSeq (2x150 bp). In the original analysis: MIGEC was used to demultiplex reads and collapse the reads into UMI consensus sequences, and MiXCR was used for V(D)J alignment. Using edgeR on replicate PBMC samples, clonotypes were called vaccine-responding if FDR was below 0.01 and the log2 fold change was above 5 up to day 15. CD4 or CD8 identity was assigned to each bulk clonotype according to whether the clonotype was present at higher abundance in the sequenced CD4 repertoire or the sequenced CD8 repertoire. The public sequencing data were trimmed at Q25 with fastp and processed into clonotypes with MiXCR by TCRdb, which kept only in-frame beta chains. Entries are consolidated by CDR3 protein sequence, retaining the most common genes and DNA. TCRdb, rather than the study authors, made the V and J calls. Present in this sample are 500,000 to 700,000 distinct CDR3 sequences, under 25% of which were seen just once. Approximately 14% of the sample belongs to the ten largest clones.

The sample's treatment or condition label, decoded: live attenuated yellow fever vaccine strain. At every blood-draw timepoint, two biological replicates of bulk PBMCs were collected. PBMCs were isolated from peripheral blood using a standard Ficoll-Paque protocol. TriZol was used to extract RNA from bulk PBMCs, from CD4 and CD8 fractions, and from dextramer-positive and dextramer-negative fractions. This entry is derived from a study of T cells after yellow fever vaccination (dated by TCRdb to between 2017 and 2020). About the investigation overall: The SMART-Seq v4 Ultra Low Input RNA kit was used to prepare libraries from fractions with low cell numbers. To follow T-cell clones before and after primary and booster YFV17D yellow fever vaccination, bulk TCR alpha and beta repertoires were sequenced over time. Two healthy male donors, one aged 18 to 30 and one aged 30 to 40 years, made up the cohort. Blood samples were taken at several timepoints before and after primary and secondary immunization, and bulk PBMC replicates and cell subsets were isolated. Findings and caveats that apply to the study as a whole: The secondary T-cell response was found to be weaker but faster than the primary response, with a peak reached on day 5 rather than on day 15. A small fraction of clonotypes appeared in both the CD4 and CD8 compartments, likely as a result of convergent recombination. Because only two donors were included in the study, the extent to which the findings can be generalized is limited. After the booster, most of the clones that had expanded following primary vaccination were detected again (around 97% of CD4 and 80% to 90% of CD8), which suggests that memory was broadly maintained. FACS-sorted repertoires could contain abundant contaminating clonotypes from the bulk population, so computational filtering was required.

This clonotype was obtained from a young man who received the YFV17D yellow fever vaccine. Sample: PBMCs, taken 15 days after the yellow fever booster vaccination. The sequence is built from TRBV2 and TRBJ2-7; TRBD2 fits 8 bases in the junction. CDR3 loop: CASIMSGSYEQYF. At the DNA level, the sequence is TGTGCCAGTATCATGAGCGGGAGTTACGAGCAGTACTTC.